This TCR beta chain was recovered during a study of blood T cell repertoires in COVID-19. About the study: Material from acute and convalescent COVID-19 was sourced from the United States, Italy and Spain. PBMCs, B-cell-depleted T cells, or T cells were the source of the cDNA or gDNA that made up the material.

In the case of this clone: This sample includes further DNA sequences coding for the same CDR3.

CDR3 length equals 14 residues. The V gene's germline CDR1 is SGHRS and CDR2 YFSETQ. The ends lost 4 bases at V and 4 bases at J; junction bases unmatched: 2. As processed by the authors: For nucleated cells, counts were estimated from reference gene primer amplification. Clones were sequenced by immunoSEQ multiplex PCR, and TCRdb holds only the in-frame ones, with some missing. That table gives V, J and clone size, and the DNA gave D and trimming. The data hold some 220,000 clones, with about 78% observed a single time. The source of this sequence is a woman in her seventies with acute or convalescent COVID-19. The V call is TRBV5-1, the J call TRBJ1-4, with 9 bases that match TRBD1. What was sequenced was peripheral blood. The CDR3, as DNA: TGCGCCAGCAGCCCGGGACAGGGTAATGAAAAACTGTTTTTT. This gives the protein CASSPGQGNEKLFF.